This T cell receptor (beta chain) was obtained from a study of blood T cell dynamics during melanoma immunotherapy (dated by TCRdb to about 2020). With regard to the full study: Patients had metastatic melanoma and received first-line pembrolizumab or nivolumab plus ipilimumab as standard of care in the United Kingdom. To find early correlates of response, the study profiled the peripheral T cell receptor repertoires of patients with metastatic melanoma both before and after one cycle of checkpoint inhibitor therapy. The training cohort was made up of consecutive patients, while a further independent group of patients from the same centre was pooled to form an external validation set. General conclusions and limits of the study: The relatively small sample size was acknowledged as something that could potentially limit how far the results can be generalized. A bifurcated reorganization of the PBMC repertoire at W3, with increased clonality or increased diversity, was observed in patients who later achieved disease control, unlike in progressors. The study could not determine whether the T cell clones driving repertoire changes were melanoma-specific or reflected general immune activation.

The sample's time point, from its label and the paper: week 3, after first cycle of checkpoint inhibitor. Blood samples were collected before treatment (T0) and at week 3 (W3), after the first cycle of checkpoint blockade. Except for two patients with rapid clinical progression, response was assessed 12 weeks after the first infusion by RECIST 1.1; disease control meant complete response, partial response or stable disease. Any patient who had received prior systemic cancer treatment, was on concomitant immunosuppressant therapy or had synchronous other active malignancies was excluded. To track both circulating cells and T cell turnover, TCR beta was sequenced from bulk PBMC as well as from plasma cell-free DNA. Lymphoprep and SepMate tubes were used to isolate PBMC from blood, and red cell lysis was then performed. QIAamp DNA Blood Mini kits were used to extract DNA from both PBMC and sorted T cell subsets.

This clone was counted a few times. Its recognized antigen is unknown. No clone much larger than this one lies a single base away; base qualities are absent. V is clipped by 5 bases and J by 14 bases, and the sequence between their germline boundaries is 19 bases long. The cysteine opens and the phenylalanine closes a CDR3 of 13 amino acids. Here the CDR3 DNA is all that survives: 39 bases in frame from base 1. Via the germline V gene, CDR1 is MNHNS and CDR2 SASEGT. Every bulk PBMC sample was loaded with the same fixed amount of about 380 ng of DNA. TCR beta CDR3 sequences were amplified from genomic DNA with the immunoSEQ TCRb Assay kit following manufacturer instructions. The KAPA Library Quantification Kit for Illumina platforms was used to quantify pooled libraries by qPCR. Pooled libraries were sequenced on an Illumina NextSeq 500, clustered at about 0.55-1.1 pM. The source study handled its data this way. TCR data were analyzed using immunoSEQ ANALYZER and the R LymphoSeq package. A rearrangement efficiency score was calculated as productive divided by the sum of productive and non-productive CDR3 sequences. Clonality was assessed using the Gini coefficient and diversity using the Renyi index at alpha=1, with pairwise comparisons between timepoints within each patient. In LymphoSeq, clonal relatedness was computed with an edit distance of 3 and repertoire similarity was computed with the Bhattacharyya coefficient. To classify response, a linear discriminant analysis based on week-3 changes in clonality and diversity was built with the R MASS and caret packages. Not all clones reach the TCRdb copy of this immuneACCESS table, which keeps in-frame sequences only. Checked studies attribute under half of the gap to unresolved V genes and leave the rest unexplained. V, J and clone size derive from that table, while D and trimming were established from the DNA sequence. The sample table contains roughly 14,000 clones; only one count was recorded for roughly 87% of them. Around 8% of the sample is held by the ten biggest clonotypes.

Specimen: blood, collected from a patient treated with checkpoint blockade. The source of this sequence is a human donor with melanoma. The V and J genes are TRBV6-1 and TRBJ2-1, with TRBD1 tentatively as D gene (5 bases match). This receptor carries the CDR3 CASSKTDTTDKFF. The DNA reads TGTGCCAGCAGTAAGACGGACACGACAGACAAGTTCTTC.